The 11 T cell receptor beta chains below all came from one sample that was sequenced in a study of esophageal squamous cell carcinoma under preoperative chemotherapy. Time point specified: before preoperative PTX-NDP chemotherapy. TCRdb re-derived calls from the PCR reads in MiXCR, one entry per CDR3 protein. The table shows roughly 30,000 distinct CDR3 sequences, with 40% to 60% occurring only once. This material was acquired from a patient given preoperative chemotherapy. These TCRs come from a human donor with esophageal squamous cell carcinoma. The donor label of this sample is uncertain.

This clonotype is a singleton in its sample. The chain has TRBV12-3 or TRBV12-4 and TRBJ2-5; D could derive from TRBD1 or TRBD2 (6 bases each). CDR3 length: 14 residues. CDR3 loop: CAWTGGGAKKTQYF. CDR3 sequence (DNA): TGTGCGTGGACCGGGGGCGGGGCCAAAAAGACCCAGTACTTC.

As concerns this clonotype: The junction differs from germline at one of its ends, possibly a read error. This rearrangement joins TRBV7-2 to TRBJ2-3; 7 bases are a match to TRBD2. This CDR3 has 14 residues. CDR1 SGHTA and CDR2 FQGNSA come from the germline V gene. CDR3 amino acids: CAGSGEGDAETQYF. The CDR3 DNA reads TGTGCGGGCAGCGGGGAAGGTGACGCAGAGACGCAGTATTTC.

This clonotype was seen repeatedly, ten times or more. The genes are TRBV7-2 and TRBJ2-2; D remains unclear. The V end was cut by 5 bases, the J end by 2 bases, with 9 bases between. Germline CDR1 is SGHTA and CDR2 is FQGNSA. The CDR3 totals 14 residues. CDR3: CASSPSFNTGELFF. CDR3 DNA sequence: TGTGCCAGCAGCCCATCATTTAACACCGGGGAGCTGTTTTTT.

This sequence joins TRBV6-1 and TRBJ2-7, with D possibly matching TRBD1 (5 bases). The CDR3 is 13 residues long. Trimming removed 7 bases from V and 0 bases from J, with 10 bases in between. The germline gives CDR1 MNHNS, CDR2 SASEGT. CDR3 sequence (DNA): TGTGCCAGCAAACAGGCGAGCTCCTACGAGCAGTACTTC. The encoded protein is CASKQASSYEQYF.

A note on this clonotype: Germline and junction disagree at one end, which may indicate a read error. The chain has TRBV7-2 and TRBJ2-3; TRBD1 agrees at 7 bases. The CDR3 covers 15 residues. Per the germline V gene, CDR1 is SGHTA and CDR2 is FQGNSA. CDR3 DNA: TGTGCCAGCGGCTTAGGGGGCCGCGTGTATGATACGCAGTATTTT. Translation: CASGLGGRVYDTQYF.

This clonotype was seen at least ten times. The V and J genes are TRBV7-9 and TRBJ2-5, with TRBD1 identical over 12 bases. V lost 6 bases and J lost 5; bases outside the gene matches: 13. This CDR3 has 17 residues. Germline-derived CDR1 and CDR2 are SEHNR and FQNEAQ (reference sequence). CDR3 sequence: CASSGDRGRKGLETQYF. The DNA of the CDR3 is TGTGCCAGCAGTGGGGACAGGGGGCGCAAGGGTTTGGAGACCCAGTACTTC.

By share, this clonotype ranks as medium-sized. This chain uses TRBV7-2 with TRBJ2-3; 7 bases are shared with TRBD2. J lost 10 bases, V lost 1 base, and 11 bases had no gene match. The CDR3 totals 15 residues. Germline CDR1 reads SGHTA; CDR2 reads FQGNSA. In nucleotides, the CDR3 is TGTGCCAGCAGCTTAGGATTCGCGGGAGAAGGTGCGCAGTATTTT. It translates to CASSLGFAGEGAQYF.

This clonotype was observed a handful of times. The chain employs TRBV28 and TRBJ2-4; no reliable D call. The end of the DNA aligns better with TRBJ2-7, so the J call may be wrong. From germline, CDR1 is MDHEN and CDR2 SYDVKM. The CDR3 spans 16 residues. CDR3 nucleotide sequence: TGTGCCAGCAATTATGCCTTGACTCGTTTTTCCTACGAGCAGTACTTC. Its protein is CASNYALTRFSYEQYF.

The rearrangement uses TRBV7-6 and TRBJ2-4; 8 bases are shared with TRBD2. The end of the DNA fits TRBJ2-3 better, so the J call may be wrong. The V gene's germline CDR1 is SGHVS and CDR2 FNYEAQ. This CDR3 contains 15 residues. The CDR3 DNA sequence: TGTGCCAGCAGCCGGGGGGGGACTGCCAAAAACACTCAGTATTTT. Translated, it gives CASSRGGTAKNTQYF.

J is TRBJ2-5 and V is TRBV10-2, with a weak D call TRBD2 (5 bases). Trimming took 1 base from V and 3 from J, leaving 12 bases between them. From germline, CDR1 is WSHSY and CDR2 SAAADI. The CDR3 is made up of 15 amino acids. The CDR3: CASSEFGLPKETQYF. The CDR3 DNA is TGCGCCAGCAGTGAGTTTGGACTCCCAAAAGAGACCCAGTACTTC.

This clonotype came up many times. This chain uses TRBV6-1 with TRBJ2-1, with a weak D call TRBD2 (6 bases). The CDR3 totals 14 residues. V lost 10 bases and J lost 4, with 17 bases in between. Germline V gives CDR1 MNHNS, CDR2 SASEGT. Here the CDR3 reads CATSRVADYNEQFF. The CDR3 coding sequence is TGTGCCACCTCTAGGGTAGCGGATTACAATGAGCAGTTCTTC.